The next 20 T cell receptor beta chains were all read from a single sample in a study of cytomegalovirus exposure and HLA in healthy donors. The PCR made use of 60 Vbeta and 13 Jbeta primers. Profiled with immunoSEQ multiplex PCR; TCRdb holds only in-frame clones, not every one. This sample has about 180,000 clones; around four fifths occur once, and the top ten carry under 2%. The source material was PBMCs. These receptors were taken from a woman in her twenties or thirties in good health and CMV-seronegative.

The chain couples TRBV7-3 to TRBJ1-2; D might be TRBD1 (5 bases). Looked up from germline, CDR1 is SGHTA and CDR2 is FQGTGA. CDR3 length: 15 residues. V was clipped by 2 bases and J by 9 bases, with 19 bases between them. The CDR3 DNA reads TGTGCCAGCAGCTTACAATTCGGCAGGGTCGATCGCTACACCTTC. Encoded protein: CASSLQFGRVDRYTF. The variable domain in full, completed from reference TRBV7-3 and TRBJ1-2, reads GAGVSQTPSNKVTEKGKYVELRCDPISGHTALYWYRQSLGQGPEFLIYFQGTGAADDSGLPNDRFFAVRPEGSVSTLKIQRTERGDSAVYLCASSLQFGRVDRYTFGSGTRLTVV.

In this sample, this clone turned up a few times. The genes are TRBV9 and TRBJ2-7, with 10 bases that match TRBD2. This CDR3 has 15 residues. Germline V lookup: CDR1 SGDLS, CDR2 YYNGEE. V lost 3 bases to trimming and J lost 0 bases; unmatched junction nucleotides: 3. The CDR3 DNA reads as TGTGCCAGCAGCGCTAGCGGGGGCTACTCCTACGAGCAGTACTTC. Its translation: CASSASGGYSYEQYF.

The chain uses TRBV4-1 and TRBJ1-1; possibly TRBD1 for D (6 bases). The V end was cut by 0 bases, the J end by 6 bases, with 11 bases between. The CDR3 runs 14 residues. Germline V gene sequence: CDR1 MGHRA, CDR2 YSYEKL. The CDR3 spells CASSQERQVAEAFF. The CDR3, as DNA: TGCGCCAGCAGCCAAGAAAGACAGGTGGCTGAAGCTTTCTTT.

The CDR3 here is CATSRARGSSYNEQFF. The CDR3 DNA sequence: TGTGCCACCAGCAGAGCTAGGGGGAGCTCCTACAATGAGCAGTTCTTC. The gene calls are TRBV15 and TRBJ2-1, with D perhaps TRBD1 (6 bases). Germline CDR1 and CDR2: LNHNV and YYDKDF (reference sequence). The CDR3 totals 16 residues. The ends were cut back, 1 base at V and 0 bases at J, with 10 bases in the middle.

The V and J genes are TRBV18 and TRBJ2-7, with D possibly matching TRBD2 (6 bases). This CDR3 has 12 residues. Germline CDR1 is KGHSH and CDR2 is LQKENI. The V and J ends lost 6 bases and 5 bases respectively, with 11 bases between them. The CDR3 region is CASSPGTHEQYF. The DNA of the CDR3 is TGTGCCAGCTCGCCCGGGACTCACGAGCAGTACTTC.

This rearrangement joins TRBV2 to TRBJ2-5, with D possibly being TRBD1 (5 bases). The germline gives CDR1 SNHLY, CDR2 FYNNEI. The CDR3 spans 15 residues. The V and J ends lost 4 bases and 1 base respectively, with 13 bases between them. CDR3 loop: CASSGTSGFQETQYF. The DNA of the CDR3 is TGTGCCAGCAGTGGAACCTCAGGGTTCCAAGAGACCCAGTACTTC. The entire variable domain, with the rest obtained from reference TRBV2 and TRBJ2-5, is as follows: EPEVTQTPSHQVTQMGQEVILRCVPISNHLYFYWYRQILGQKVEFLVSFYNNEISEKSEIFDDQFSVERPDGSNFTLKIRSTKLEDSAMYFCASSGTSGFQETQYFGPGTRLLVL.

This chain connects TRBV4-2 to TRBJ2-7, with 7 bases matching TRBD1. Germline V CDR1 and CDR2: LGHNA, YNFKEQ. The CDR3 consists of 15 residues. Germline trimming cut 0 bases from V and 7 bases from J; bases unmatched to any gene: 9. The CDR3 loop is CASSQDPGTVGEQYF. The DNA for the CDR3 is TGTGCCAGCAGCCAAGATCCCGGGACAGTGGGAGAGCAGTACTTC.

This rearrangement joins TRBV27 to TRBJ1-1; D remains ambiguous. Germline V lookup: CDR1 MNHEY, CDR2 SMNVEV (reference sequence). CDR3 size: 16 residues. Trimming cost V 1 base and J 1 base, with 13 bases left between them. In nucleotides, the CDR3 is TGTGCCAGCAGTTTATGGTCGGGTGCGGGGAACACTGAAGCTTTCTTT. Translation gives CASSLWSGAGNTEAFF.

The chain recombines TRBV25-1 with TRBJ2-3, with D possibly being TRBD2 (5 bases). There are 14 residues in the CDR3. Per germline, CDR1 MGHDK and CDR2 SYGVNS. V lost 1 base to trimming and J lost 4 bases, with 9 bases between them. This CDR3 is CASSEFRGPDTQYF. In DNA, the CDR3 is TGTGCCAGCAGTGAATTCCGGGGTCCAGATACGCAGTATTTT.

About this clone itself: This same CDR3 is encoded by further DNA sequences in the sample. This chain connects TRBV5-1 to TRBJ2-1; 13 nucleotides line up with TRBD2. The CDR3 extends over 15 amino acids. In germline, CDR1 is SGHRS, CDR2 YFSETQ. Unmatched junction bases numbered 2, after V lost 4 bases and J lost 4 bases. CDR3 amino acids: CASSRTSGGYNEQFF. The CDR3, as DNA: TGCGCCAGCAGCCGGACTAGCGGGGGATACAATGAGCAGTTCTTC.

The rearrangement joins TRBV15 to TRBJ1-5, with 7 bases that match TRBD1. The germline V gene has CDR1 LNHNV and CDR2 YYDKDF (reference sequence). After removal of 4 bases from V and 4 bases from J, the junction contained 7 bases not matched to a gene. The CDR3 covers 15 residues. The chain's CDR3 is CATSKRGGQNQPQHF. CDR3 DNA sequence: TGTGCCACCAGCAAGAGAGGGGGCCAGAATCAGCCCCAGCATTTT.

The CDR3 bases are TGTGCCAGCAGCCAAGATCAAAATAGCGGGGGGGCCTACGAGCAGTACTTC. Amino acids: CASSQDQNSGGAYEQYF. This chain joins TRBV4-2 and TRBJ2-7; 11 positions agree with TRBD2. This CDR3 contains 17 residues. Losses at the gene ends were 0 bases for V and 2 bases for J; bases not matched to a gene: 6. Per the germline V gene, CDR1 is LGHNA and CDR2 is YNFKEQ.

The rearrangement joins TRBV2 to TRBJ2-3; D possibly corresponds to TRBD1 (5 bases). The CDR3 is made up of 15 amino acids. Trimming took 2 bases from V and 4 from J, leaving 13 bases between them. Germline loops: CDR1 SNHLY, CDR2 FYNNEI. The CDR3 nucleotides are TGTGCCAGCAGTGAACTACGGCAGGGTCCAGATACGCAGTATTTT. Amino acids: CASSELRQGPDTQYF.

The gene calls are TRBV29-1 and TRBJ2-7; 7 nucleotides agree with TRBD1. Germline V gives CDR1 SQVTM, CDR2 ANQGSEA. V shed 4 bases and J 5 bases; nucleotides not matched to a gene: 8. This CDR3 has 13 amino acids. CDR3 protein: CSVALTGRDEQYF. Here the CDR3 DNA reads TGCAGCGTTGCCTTGACAGGGCGGGACGAGCAGTACTTC.

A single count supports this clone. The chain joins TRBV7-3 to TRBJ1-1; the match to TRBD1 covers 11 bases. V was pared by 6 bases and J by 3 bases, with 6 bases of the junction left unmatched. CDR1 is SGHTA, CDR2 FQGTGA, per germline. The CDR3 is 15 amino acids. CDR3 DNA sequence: TGTGCCAGCAGTTCCGGGACAGGGGGTTACACTGAAGCTTTCTTT. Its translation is CASSSGTGGYTEAFF.

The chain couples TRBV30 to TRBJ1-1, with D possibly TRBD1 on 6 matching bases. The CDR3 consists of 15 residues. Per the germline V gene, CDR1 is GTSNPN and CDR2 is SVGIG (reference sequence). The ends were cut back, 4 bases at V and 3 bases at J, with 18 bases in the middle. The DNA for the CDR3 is TGTGCCTGGATACCGCTTGGTCAGGGGCACACTGAAGCTTTCTTT. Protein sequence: CAWIPLGQGHTEAFF.

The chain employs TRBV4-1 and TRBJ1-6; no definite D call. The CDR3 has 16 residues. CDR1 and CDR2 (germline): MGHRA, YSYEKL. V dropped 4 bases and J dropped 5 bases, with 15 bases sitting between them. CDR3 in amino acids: CASSLVHSGNNSPLHF. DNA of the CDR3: TGCGCCAGCAGCCTAGTACACTCGGGGAATAATTCACCCCTCCACTTT.

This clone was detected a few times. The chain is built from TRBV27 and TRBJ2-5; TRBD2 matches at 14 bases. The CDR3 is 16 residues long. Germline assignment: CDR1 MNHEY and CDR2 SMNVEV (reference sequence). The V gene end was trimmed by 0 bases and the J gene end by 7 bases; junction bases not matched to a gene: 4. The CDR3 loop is CASSLSTSGGVGTQYF. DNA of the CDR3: TGTGCCAGCAGTTTATCGACTAGCGGGGGGGTAGGGACCCAGTACTTC.

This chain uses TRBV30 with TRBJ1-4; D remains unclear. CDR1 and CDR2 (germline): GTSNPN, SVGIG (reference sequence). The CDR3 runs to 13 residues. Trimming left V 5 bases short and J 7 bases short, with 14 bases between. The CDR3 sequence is CAWEGGRTEKLFF. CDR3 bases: TGTGCCTGGGAGGGTGGACGGACTGAAAAACTGTTTTTT.

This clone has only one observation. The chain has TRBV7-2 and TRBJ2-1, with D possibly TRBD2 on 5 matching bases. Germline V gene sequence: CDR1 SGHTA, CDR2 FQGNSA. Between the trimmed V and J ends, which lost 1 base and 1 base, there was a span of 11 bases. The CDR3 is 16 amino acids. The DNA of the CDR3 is TGTGCCAGCAGCTTAGGTCCCCCGGGATCCTACAATGAGCAGTTCTTC. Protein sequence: CASSLGPPGSYNEQFF.